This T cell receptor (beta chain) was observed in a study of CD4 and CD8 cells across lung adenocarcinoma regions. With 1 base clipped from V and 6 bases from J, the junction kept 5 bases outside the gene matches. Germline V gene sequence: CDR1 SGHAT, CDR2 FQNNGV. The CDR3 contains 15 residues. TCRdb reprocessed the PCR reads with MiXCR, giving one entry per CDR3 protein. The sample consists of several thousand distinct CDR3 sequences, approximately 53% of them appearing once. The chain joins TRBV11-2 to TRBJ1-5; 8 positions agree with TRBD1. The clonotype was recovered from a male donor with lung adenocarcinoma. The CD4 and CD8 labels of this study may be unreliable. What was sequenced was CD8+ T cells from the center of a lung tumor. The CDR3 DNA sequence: TGTGCCAGCAGCTTAGGGACAGGGTCGCGTCAGCCCCAGCATTTT. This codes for CASSLGTGSRQPQHF.